These 17 T cell receptor beta chains share one sample of origin, sequenced in a study of shared clonotypes between healthy human individuals. Profiled with immunoSEQ multiplex PCR; TCRdb holds only in-frame clones, not every one. The table lists millions of clones, 95% of them singletons. The sequenced sample consisted of naive CD4+ T cells sorted from blood. Stated subset: CD45RA+ positively selected. All receptors derive from a man in his late teens or twenties in good health.

This clone was counted once. V and J are TRBV2 and TRBJ2-7; 9 positions agree with TRBD2. This CDR3 has 14 residues. Germline values: CDR1 SNHLY, CDR2 FYNNEI. V was pared by 7 bases and J by 3 bases, with 7 bases of the junction left unmatched. In nucleotides, the CDR3 is TGTGCCAGCAAAGGGCTAGCGGGGTACTACGAGCAGTACTTC. Amino acid sequence: CASKGLAGYYEQYF.

For this clone: A much more abundant neighbour one base away suggests this may be a read error. The rearrangement links TRBV5-1 to TRBJ2-6; D is unclear. Trimming removed 0 bases at V and 5 bases at J, with 3 bases between. Germline lookup yields CDR1 SGHRS and CDR2 YFSETQ. This CDR3 has 13 amino acids. This CDR3 is CASSLARANVLTF. Written as DNA, the CDR3 is TGCGCCAGCAGCTTGGCTCGGGCCAACGTCCTGACTTTC.

The chain couples TRBV29-1 to TRBJ2-7; D may be TRBD2 (6 bases). The CDR3 totals 12 residues. Trimming stripped 6 bases from V and 3 bases from J, with 12 bases between. Germline CDR1 and CDR2: SQVTM and ANQGSEA. CDR3 protein: CSVVGGIYEQYF. The CDR3, as DNA: TGCAGCGTCGTCGGGGGTATCTACGAGCAGTACTTC.

J is TRBJ1-5 and V is TRBV4-1; 7 bases are a match to TRBD1. J gave up 10 bases and V 1 base, and 10 bases lay outside the gene matches. The germline V gene has CDR1 MGHRA and CDR2 YSYEKL. There are 15 residues in the CDR3. The CDR3, as DNA: TGCGCCAGCAGCCAAGTCCGGGACAGCGGTCACCCCCAGCATTTT. Translating it yields CASSQVRDSGHPQHF.

The chain is built from TRBV4-3 and TRBJ2-3, with 8 bases aligning to TRBD1. Losses at the gene ends were 1 base for V and 4 bases for J; bases not matched to a gene: 7. CDR1 is LGHNA and CDR2 is YSLEER in the germline V gene. The CDR3 loop spans 16 amino acids. CDR3 protein: CASSQVAGQGSDTQYF. CDR3 DNA sequence: TGCGCCAGCAGCCAAGTAGCAGGACAGGGCTCAGATACGCAGTATTTT.

This clone was seen ten or more times. The chain employs TRBV7-9 and TRBJ2-7, with 7 bases fitting TRBD1. CDR1 SEHNR and CDR2 FQNEAQ come from the germline V gene (reference sequence). This CDR3 is built from 15 residues. Germline trimming cut 1 base from V and 4 bases from J; bases unmatched to any gene: 7. The chain's CDR3 is CASSLDRGVGYEQYF. In nucleotides, the CDR3 is TGTGCCAGCAGCTTAGACAGGGGTGTGGGGTACGAGCAGTACTTC.

The chain combines TRBV21-1 with TRBJ1-5; the table names TRBD1, a call not compared with the DNA. TRBV21-1 is annotated as a pseudogene. CDR3 length equals 16 residues. Here the CDR3 reads CASSNHREWSNQPQHF. CDR3 nucleotides: TGTGCCAGCAGCAACCACAGGGAATGGAGCAATCAGCCCCAGCATTTT.

The rearrangement joins TRBV6-5 to TRBJ1-4, with no clear D. This CDR3 is built from 14 residues. Germline CDR1 reads MNHEY; CDR2 reads SVGAGI. Deletions cut 6 bases from V and 1 base from J, with 9 bases between. In DNA, the CDR3 is TGTGCCAGCAGATTCCGGGGAACTAATGAAAAACTGTTTTTT. It encodes CASRFRGTNEKLFF.

This chain joins TRBV29-1 and TRBJ1-2; D gene ambiguous. Looked up from germline, CDR1 is SQVTM and CDR2 is ANQGSEA. This CDR3 comprises 14 residues. V was cut by 4 bases and J by 0 bases, with 12 bases left in between. CDR3 amino acids: CSVGSGLANYGYTF. The CDR3 DNA reads as TGCAGCGTTGGCTCAGGCCTAGCTAACTATGGCTACACCTTC.

The rearrangement joins TRBV7-2 to TRBJ1-1; D is ambiguous. The CDR3 consists of 15 residues. The V end was cut by 3 bases, the J end by 1 base, with 12 bases between. CDR1 is SGHTA and CDR2 is FQGNSA in the germline V gene. CDR3 sequence reads: CASSFSTGKNTEAFF. For the CDR3, the DNA is TGTGCCAGCAGCTTTTCGACCGGGAAGAACACTGAAGCTTTCTTT.

The genes are TRBV19 and TRBJ1-3; D remains unclear. Germline V lookup: CDR1 LNHDA, CDR2 SQIVND (reference sequence). V gave up 5 bases and J gave up 2 bases, with 4 bases separating them. The CDR3 is made up of 12 amino acids. The DNA of the CDR3 is TGTGCCAGTAGTTACCCTGGAAACACCATATATTTT. Its translation is CASSYPGNTIYF.

CDR3 sequence reads: CASSSGQGSPLHF. The DNA of the CDR3 is TGTGCCAGCAGTTCAGGACAGGGGTCACCCCTCCACTTT. The chain joins TRBV5-4 to TRBJ1-6; 9 positions match TRBD1. Germline loops: CDR1 SGHNT, CDR2 YYREEE (reference sequence). The V and J ends lost 5 bases and 10 bases, in that order; junction bases with no gene match: 4. The CDR3 sequence is 13 residues long. Together with reference TRBV5-4 and TRBJ1-6, the CDR3 gives the full variable domain: ETGVTQSPTHLIKTRGQQVTLRCSSQSGHNTVSWYQQALGQGPQFIFQYYREEENGRGNFPPRFSGLQFPNYSSELNVNALELDDSALYLCASSSGQGSPLHFGNGTRLTVT.

V and J are TRBV6-5 and TRBJ1-2; D gene unclear. Germline CDR1 and CDR2: MNHEY and SVGAGI. V gave up 8 bases and J gave up 7 bases, with 23 bases separating them. The CDR3 consists of 15 residues. CDR3 DNA: TGTGCCAGCGTGCCCCGGGCCTCAGACCTAAGTGGCTACACCTTC. Translated: CASVPRASDLSGYTF.

The V gene is TRBV4-1, the J gene TRBJ2-1; possible D gene TRBD1, 6 bases. Between the trimmed V and J ends, which lost 4 bases and 0 bases, there was a span of 16 bases. The V gene's germline CDR1 is MGHRA and CDR2 YSYEKL. This CDR3 region has 17 residues. CDR3 region: CASSRTGHQSSYNEQFF. Here the CDR3 DNA reads TGCGCCAGCAGCCGGACGGGACATCAGAGCTCCTACAATGAGCAGTTCTTC.

The chain couples TRBV5-6 to TRBJ1-4, with no clear D. This CDR3 contains 16 residues. The germline gives CDR1 SGHDT, CDR2 YYEEEE. V lost 0 bases and J lost 8, with 17 bases in between. This chain's CDR3 is CASSLAGVTPEEKLFF. CDR3 coding DNA: TGTGCCAGCAGCTTGGCCGGGGTCACCCCGGAAGAAAAACTGTTTTTT.

This clone showed up just once. The chain has TRBV30 and TRBJ2-7, with D maybe TRBD1 (5 bases). V lost 2 bases and J lost 5, with 13 bases in between. CDR3 size: 13 residues. Germline V gives CDR1 GTSNPN, CDR2 SVGIG (reference sequence). The CDR3 bases are TGTGCCTGGAGTAAGGACAATTCCCACGAGCAGTACTTC. Its protein is CAWSKDNSHEQYF. The full variable domain, in which reference TRBV30 and TRBJ2-7 provide the parts outside the CDR3, is SQTIHQWPATLVQPVGSPLSLECTVEGTSNPNLYWYRQAAGRGLQLLFYSVGIGQISSEVPQNLSASRPQDRQFILSSKKLLLSDSGFYLCAWSKDNSHEQYFGPGTRLTVT.

In DNA form, the CDR3 reads TGTGCCTGGAGCATTAGCGGGGGTTCCTACGAGCAGTACTTC. Amino acid sequence: CAWSISGGSYEQYF. V and J are TRBV30 and TRBJ2-7, with 9 bases identical to TRBD2. V was pared by 3 bases and J by 1 base, with 4 bases of the junction left unmatched. The CDR3 covers 14 residues. Germline-derived CDR1 and CDR2 are GTSNPN and SVGIG (reference sequence).